The entry below describes one T cell receptor beta chain. The specificity of this receptor is unknown. Base qualities are missing; no much larger clone stands one base away. This sample stems from a study of blood T cell repertoires in COVID-19 (dated by TCRdb to about 2020). For the wider study: Collaborator samples came from the United States, Italy and Spain and covered acute and convalescent phases of COVID-19. The repertoires were released in a freely available public database intended as a resource for research on the immune response to SARS-CoV-2. The sample metadata nearly always contained a de-identified subject ID, COVID-19 status, age in years and sex. The prospective study material was composed of cDNA or gDNA derived from T cells, B-cell-depleted T cells, or PBMCs. Deeply sampled blood TCRbeta repertoires from subjects exposed to, actively infected with, or recovered from COVID-19 were included in the dataset. Where HLA class I and class II types were available, the types were taken from metadata supplied by the sample provider, not from assay-based typing. The samples were drawn from the first 160 participants of the ongoing ImmuneRACE study and from roughly 1,300 subjects provided by 6 global collaborators.

Including cysteine and phenylalanine, the CDR3 has 14 amino acids. Only the CDR3 portion is preserved as DNA: 42 bases, with reading frame beginning at the first base. Based on the germline V gene, the CDR1 and CDR2 sequences are SQVTM and ANQGSEA. V lost 7 bases and J lost 7 bases; the stretch between them is 20 bases long. General conclusions and limits of the study: How much clinical and demographic metadata was included differed by source and by participant, and the metadata was provided uncurated.

The immunoSEQ Assay, a bias-controlled multiplex PCR, was used to amplify TCRbeta CDR3 regions from genomic DNA. The study's own analysis went as follows. Nucleated cell counts per sample were estimated from amplification of reference gene primers within the assay. To quantify the absolute abundance of each unique TCRbeta CDR3 rearrangement, sequence reads were collapsed and filtered. For each sample, productive Simpson clonality was calculated by taking the square root of Simpson's diversity index across productive rearrangements. TCRdb mirrors the immuneACCESS table, restricted to in-frame sequences. Some clones are absent from its copies; in checked studies, under half trace to an unresolved V gene, and the reason for the others is unknown. Clone size and the V and J calls come from that table; the DNA yielded D and trimming. The sample records roughly 120,000 clones, 75% to 90% of which are singletons. Around a sixth of the sample belongs to the ten largest clones.

Whole blood was collected in K2EDTA tubes by collaborating institutions according to the institutions' own protocols. Collaborator samples were shipped for TCRbeta analysis as frozen whole blood, isolated PBMCs, or DNA extracted from either sample type. The material sequenced was peripheral blood. This sequence was found in a woman between 55 and 75 years old with acute or convalescent COVID-19. Recombination joined TRBV29-1 with TRBJ2-1; TRBD1 is perhaps the D gene, given 6 matching bases. The CDR3 protein is CSAKIGTIGNEQFF. Here is the DNA: TGCAGCGCAAAAATCGGGACAATCGGGAATGAGCAGTTCTTC.